This TCR beta chain was observed in a study of cytomegalovirus exposure and HLA in healthy donors. On the study more broadly: Among the 350 to 500 donors who were genotyped, roughly 76% fell in the genetic ancestry cluster that is associated with self-reported Caucasian donors. Points from the study as a whole: By HLA locus, TCR association rates varied in a later analysis, with DRB1 showing the most and HLA-C the fewest.

Healthy people donating bone marrow made up the donors. Nominal health characterized the donors when sampled, though unrecorded immune exposures were likely. Of note for this clone: What it binds is not known.

The primer mix had 60 Vbeta and 13 Jbeta primers. Using immunoSEQ multiplex PCR, the repertoire was profiled, and TCRdb retains in-frame clones only, with some absent. The sample consists of fewer than 150,000 clones, roughly 70% of them appearing once. J was trimmed by 0 bases and V by 4 bases; bases with no gene match: 11. The CDR3 has 19 amino acids. Germline CDR1 reads WNHNN; CDR2 reads SYGVQD (reference sequence). The sequencing input was PBMCs. The chain links TRBV10-1 to TRBJ2-3; 12 bases match TRBD2. This sequence was found in a man aged 25 to 40 in good health and CMV-seronegative. CDR3 protein: CASSVQTLGLAGSTDTQYF. CDR3 DNA sequence: TGCGCCAGCAGTGTACAAACTCTAGGACTAGCGGGGAGCACAGATACGCAGTATTTT.